This passage covers 10 T cell receptor beta chains from one sample sequenced in a study of blood T cell repertoires in COVID-19. Sequenced by immunoSEQ multiplex PCR; TCRdb stores in-frame clones only, minus some. This table holds fewer than 120,000 clones, around nine tenths found once. Material for sequencing was peripheral blood. The receptors stem from a human donor in a cohort sampled during active COVID-19.

The chain is built from TRBV5-1 and TRBJ1-1; D remains unclear. This CDR3 has 13 residues. CDR1 is SGHRS and CDR2 is YFSETQ in the germline V gene. V lost 4 bases to trimming and J lost 1 base, with 8 bases between them. Here the CDR3 DNA reads TGCGCCAGCAGCCCACCGGGGAACACTGAAGCTTTCTTT. Protein sequence: CASSPPGNTEAFF.

In nucleotides, the CDR3 is TGTGCCAGCAGCCCTAGCCCAGCGGGAAGGGCCGGGGAGCTGTTTTTT. This codes for CASSPSPAGRAGELFF. V usage is TRBV6-2 or TRBV6-3 and J usage is TRBJ2-2, with TRBD2 matching over 7 bases. Germline V gene lookup returns CDR1 MNHEY and CDR2 SVGEGT. V trimming: 6 bases; J trimming: 6 bases; junction bases outside the gene matches: 13. CDR3 length: 16 amino acids.

The genes are TRBV7-2 and TRBJ2-3; TRBD1 agrees at 7 bases. The CDR3 runs to 14 residues. CDR1 is SGHTA, CDR2 FQGNSA, per germline. V lost 5 bases, J lost 8 bases, and 10 bases stayed unmatched. In DNA form, the CDR3 reads TGTGCCAGCAGCGGAACAGGGGTCGTCGGTACGCAGTATTTT. Amino acids: CASSGTGVVGTQYF.

CDR3 protein: CASSLDREGETDTQYF. DNA of the CDR3: TGCGCCAGCAGCTTGGACAGGGAGGGTGAGACAGATACGCAGTATTTT. V gene TRBV5-1 combines with J gene TRBJ2-3; tentatively, D is TRBD2 (7 bases). The germline V and J ends were trimmed by 0 bases and 3 bases, with 14 bases remaining between them. The CDR3 loop spans 16 amino acids. Per germline, CDR1 SGHRS and CDR2 YFSETQ.

This clone was observed a single time. This chain's CDR3 is CASSLSGSGNTIYF. CDR3 DNA: TGCGCCAGCAGCTTGTCCGGCTCTGGAAACACCATATATTTT. The gene calls are TRBV5-1 and TRBJ1-3; D unclear. The germline gives CDR1 SGHRS, CDR2 YFSETQ. V shed 1 base and J shed 0 bases, with 5 bases lying between them. This CDR3 region has 14 residues.

The chain combines TRBV9 with TRBJ1-6, with D perhaps matching TRBD1 (6 bases). Germline CDR1 SGDLS, CDR2 YYNGEE. The V end lost 7 bases, the J end lost 7 bases, and 12 bases lay between the germline ends. This CDR3 contains 13 residues. The CDR3 spells CASGTSQNSPLHF. In DNA form, the CDR3 reads TGTGCCAGCGGGACAAGTCAGAATTCACCCCTCCACTTT.

The chain couples TRBV5-5 to TRBJ2-5; 11 positions match TRBD2. V shed 0 bases, J shed 1 base, and the junction held 5 bases outside the gene matches. This CDR3 has 17 residues. The germline CDR1 and CDR2 sequences are SGHKS and YYEKEE (reference sequence). CDR3 DNA: TGTGCCAGCAGCTTGGCCTGGCTAGCGGGGGGCCAAGAGACCCAGTACTTC. As protein: CASSLAWLAGGQETQYF.

The chain combines TRBV2 with TRBJ1-5; no firm D call. Germline-derived CDR1 and CDR2 are SNHLY and FYNNEI. The CDR3 is 12 residues long. V was trimmed by 0 bases and J by 10 bases, leaving 7 bases between them. The CDR3 region has the DNA TGTGCCAGCAGTGAAGCAAACAACCCCCAGCATTTT. As protein: CASSEANNPQHF. Looking up the rest from reference TRBV2 and TRBJ1-5 gives the full variable domain: EPEVTQTPSHQVTQMGQEVILRCVPISNHLYFYWYRQILGQKVEFLVSFYNNEISEKSEIFDDQFSVERPDGSNFTLKIRSTKLEDSAMYFCASSEANNPQHFGDGTRLSIL.

The chain links TRBV25-1 to TRBJ2-7, with TRBD2 identical over 13 bases. The CDR3 is made up of 16 amino acids. Unmatched junction bases numbered 5, after V lost 3 bases and J lost 3 bases. Per the germline V gene, CDR1 is MGHDK and CDR2 is SYGVNS. The DNA of the CDR3 is TGTGCCAGCAGTGACACTAGCGGGAGGGCCATCTACGAGCAGTACTTC. Protein product: CASSDTSGRAIYEQYF.

V usage is TRBV19 and J usage is TRBJ2-7; D might be TRBD2 (6 bases). The germline V and J ends were trimmed by 1 base and 0 bases, with 10 bases remaining between them. The germline CDR1 and CDR2 sequences are LNHDA and SQIVND (reference sequence). The CDR3 consists of 15 residues. CDR3 protein: CASSIGGDGSYEQYF. CDR3 sequence (DNA): TGTGCCAGTAGTATAGGGGGGGACGGCTCCTACGAGCAGTACTTC. Full variable domain (outside the CDR3, taken from reference TRBV19 and TRBJ2-7): DGGITQSPKYLFRKEGQNVTLSCEQNLNHDAMYWYRQDPGQGLRLIYYSQIVNDFQKGDIAEGYSVSREKKESFPLTVTSAQKNPTAFYLCASSIGGDGSYEQYFGPGTRLTVT.